The 13 T cell receptor beta chains reported below all come from one sample, sequenced in a study of blood T cells in healthy people across ages. Primers used in a second PCR of about 6 to 11 cycles were a sample-barcoded 5' primer and a J-beta primer mix. Each CDR3 protein is one row after TCRdb ran MiXCR on the 5' RACE reads. Among around 620,000 distinct CDR3 sequences listed, 27% were seen once. Sequencing was done on a sample of blood. Source of these receptors: a woman in her 70s in good health.

The V gene is TRBV9, the J gene TRBJ2-7; TRBD1 is a possible D gene (5 bases). CDR1 SGDLS and CDR2 YYNGEE come from the germline V gene. The CDR3 has 14 residues. The ends were cut back, 4 bases at V and 0 bases at J, with 11 bases in the middle. The CDR3, as DNA: TGTGCCAGCAGCAGACAGCCCAGCTCCTACGAGCAGTACTTC. Protein product: CASSRQPSSYEQYF.

The J gene is TRBJ1-1, the V gene TRBV29-1; D perhaps matches TRBD1 (6 bases). Germline V gene data show CDR1 as SQVTM and CDR2 as ANQGSEA. The CDR3 totals 13 residues. The V end lost 6 bases, the J end lost 3 bases, and 14 bases lay between the germline ends. Here the CDR3 reads CSVAYRADTEAFF. In nucleotides, the CDR3 is TGCAGCGTAGCCTACAGGGCGGACACTGAAGCTTTCTTT.

Regarding this clonotype: Compared with germline, one end of the junction differs, possibly owing to a read error. The chain uses TRBV11-2 and TRBJ2-7; 7 bases line up with TRBD1. Germline loops: CDR1 SGHAT, CDR2 FQNNGV. The CDR3 runs 13 residues. DNA for the CDR3: TGTGTCAGCAGTCATGGGACAGCCTACGAGCAGTACTTC. Protein: CVSSHGTAYEQYF.

This clonotype was recorded a few times. The chain joins TRBV24-1 to TRBJ1-2, with 10 nucleotides matching TRBD1. Germline CDR1 reads KGHDR; CDR2 reads SFDVKD. This CDR3 has 16 residues. Unmatched junction bases numbered 8, after V lost 6 bases and J lost 2 bases. CDR3 residues: CATSHRTGGRNYGYTF. CDR3 nucleotide sequence: TGTGCCACCAGTCACCGGACAGGGGGAAGGAACTATGGCTACACCTTC.

Concerning this clonotype itself: Compared with germline, one end of the junction differs, possibly owing to a read error. CDR3 residues: CASSLWDSQETLYF. The CDR3 bases are TGTGCCAGCAGCCTATGGGACAGCCAAGAGACCCTGTACTTC. The rearrangement links TRBV7-8 to TRBJ2-5; TRBD1 matches 7 bases. The germline CDR1 and CDR2 sequences are SGHVS and FQNEAQ. The CDR3 loop spans 14 amino acids.

The J gene is TRBJ2-3, the V gene TRBV9; 7 bases match TRBD1. After removal of 3 bases from V and 5 bases from J, the junction contained 6 bases not matched to a gene. In germline, CDR1 is SGDLS, CDR2 YYNGEE. The CDR3 totals 14 residues. For the CDR3, the DNA is TGTGCCAGCAGCGCGGGGACAGTCAGAGATACGCAGTATTTT. Protein product: CASSAGTVRDTQYF.

This chain joins TRBV12-3 or TRBV12-4 and TRBJ1-6, with D perhaps TRBD1 (6 bases). V was clipped by 3 bases and J by 7 bases, with 13 bases between them. This CDR3 is built from 15 residues. The CDR3 DNA is TGTGCCAGCAGTTTGGCCGGGACACCGAATTCACCCCTCCACTTT. This codes for CASSLAGTPNSPLHF.

This clonotype has only a few counts. J is TRBJ2-5 and V is TRBV7-2; the D gene is possibly TRBD1 (5 bases). The J call may be faulty, since TRBJ2-1 better matches the DNA end. CDR3 length: 14 residues. The germline gives CDR1 SGHTA, CDR2 FQGNSA. CDR3 in amino acids: CASSYKTGTGEQFF. The DNA for the CDR3 is TGTGCCAGCAGCTATAAAACAGGAACCGGTGAGCAGTTCTTC.

Only a few counts were recorded for this clonotype. J is TRBJ2-7 and V is TRBV7-6, with TRBD1 matching over 9 bases. Germline V gene sequence: CDR1 SGHVS, CDR2 FNYEAQ. Trimming cost V 1 base and J 6 bases; bases outside gene matches: 7. The CDR3 covers 15 residues. The CDR3 reads CASSLGWTGAPEQYF. CDR3 sequence (DNA): TGTGCCAGCAGCTTAGGCTGGACAGGGGCTCCCGAGCAGTACTTC.

CDR3 sequence reads: CAIREDSGGKKGYEQYF. The CDR3 coding sequence is TGTGCCATACGGGAGGATAGCGGGGGGAAGAAGGGCTACGAGCAGTACTTC. The rearrangement links TRBV10-3 to TRBJ2-7, with 10 bases matching TRBD2. There are 17 residues in the CDR3. Germline V gives CDR1 ENHRY, CDR2 SYGVKD. With V trimmed by 9 bases and J by 3 bases, 17 bases remained unmatched.

The chain is built from TRBV4-2 and TRBJ1-3, with D perhaps TRBD1 (6 bases). V dropped 2 bases and J dropped 2 bases, with 10 bases sitting between them. The CDR3 has 15 residues. Germline CDR1 LGHNA, CDR2 YNFKEQ. The CDR3 coding sequence is TGTGCCAGCAGCCAAATGGGGGGCCCTGGAAACACCATATATTTT. It is translated as CASSQMGGPGNTIYF.

This clonotype occurred a few times. V gene TRBV5-1 combines with J gene TRBJ1-3, with 9 bases identical to TRBD1. Germline CDR1 and CDR2: SGHRS and YFSETQ. Trimming removed 0 bases from V and 4 bases from J; junction bases left unmatched: 5. The CDR3 extends over 16 amino acids. The chain's CDR3 is CASSLDGTGKGNTIYF. The CDR3 nucleotides are TGCGCCAGCAGCTTGGACGGGACAGGGAAAGGAAACACCATATATTTT.

A word on this clonotype: It may be a read error: a sequence one base away is much more abundant. This rearrangement joins TRBV20-1 to TRBJ2-5; D ambiguous. The V gene lost 4 bases and the J gene lost 4 bases, with 19 bases spanning the gap. CDR1 DFQATT and CDR2 SNEGSKA come from the germline V gene (reference sequence). This CDR3 comprises 15 residues. The chain's CDR3 is CSATSSVTERETQYF. DNA for the CDR3: TGCAGTGCTACAAGCTCCGTGACTGAACGAGAGACCCAGTACTTC.